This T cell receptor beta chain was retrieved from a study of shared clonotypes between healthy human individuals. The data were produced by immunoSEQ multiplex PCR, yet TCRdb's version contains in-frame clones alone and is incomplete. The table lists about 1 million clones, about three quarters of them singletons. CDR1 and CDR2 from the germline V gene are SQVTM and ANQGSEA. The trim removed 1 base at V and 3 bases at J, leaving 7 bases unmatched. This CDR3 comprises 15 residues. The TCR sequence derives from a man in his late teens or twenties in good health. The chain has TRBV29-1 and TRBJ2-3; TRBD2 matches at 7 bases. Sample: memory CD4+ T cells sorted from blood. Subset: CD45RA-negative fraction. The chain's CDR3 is CSVEASGTETDTQYF. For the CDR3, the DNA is TGCAGCGTTGAAGCCAGCGGGACCGAGACAGATACGCAGTATTTT.